The source of this T cell receptor beta chain is a study of blood T cell repertoires in COVID-19 (dated by TCRdb to 2018 to 2021). Study-level background: The collaborator samples originated in the United States, Italy and Spain and spanned the acute and convalescent phases of COVID-19. Where available, HLA class I and class II types were taken from metadata supplied by the sample provider and were not determined by assay-based typing. The material from the prospective study consisted of cDNA or gDNA derived from T cells, B-cell-depleted T cells, or PBMCs. Nearly every sample came with metadata listing a de-identified subject ID, COVID-19 status, age in years and sex. The repertoires were made available in a free public database intended to serve as a resource for research on the immune response to SARS-CoV-2. Samples came from the ongoing ImmuneRACE study (first 160 participants) plus 1,254 subjects from 6 global collaborators. Subjects who had been exposed to COVID-19, were actively infected with it, or had recovered from it provided the deeply sampled blood TCRbeta repertoires that made up the dataset.

The germline V gene provides CDR1 KGHSH and CDR2 LQKENI. Relative to germline, V is missing 2 bases and J is missing 1 base, with 5 bases of the junction outside any gene match. The cysteine opens and the phenylalanine closes a CDR3 of 15 amino acids. This entry keeps only the CDR3 DNA: 45 bases, framed from base 1. The study at large found these results: The quantity of clinical and demographic metadata differed by source and by participant and was supplied without curation.

Participants in the prospective study were aged about 18 to 90 years, lived in approximately 26 United States geographic areas, and enrolled through a virtual design. In the prospective study, participants were assigned to cohorts based on the clinical history participants reported in a screening survey and a study questionnaire. Exposed participants had been in contact, within 2 weeks of entering the study, with a person who had a PCR-confirmed or clinician-diagnosed case of COVID-19. In the prospective study, whole blood, serum and a nasopharyngeal or oropharyngeal swab were collected from each participant by mobile phlebotomists. Over an approximately 2-month period, participants in the prospective study had the option of providing additional blood draws and questionnaires. Before DNA extraction, prospective study blood samples were shipped either frozen or at room temperature. With respect to this clone: The clone's antigen remains unknown. Base quality data are lacking; no much larger clone is found one base away.

TCRbeta CDR3 regions were amplified from genomic DNA using the immunoSEQ Assay, a bias-controlled multiplex PCR. As for how the authors treated the data: Nucleated cell counts per sample were estimated from amplification of reference gene primers within the assay. To quantify the absolute abundance of each unique TCRbeta CDR3 rearrangement, sequence reads were collapsed and filtered. For each sample, productive Simpson clonality was calculated by taking the square root of Simpson's diversity index across productive rearrangements. TCRdb mirrors the immuneACCESS table, restricted to in-frame sequences. Some clones are absent from its copies; in checked studies, under half trace to an unresolved V gene, and the reason for the others is unknown. The V and J calls and clone size were taken over from that table, and D and trimming were inferred from the DNA. For this sample the table gives roughly 400,000 clones, of which approximately 90% were detected only once. The ten largest clones capture about 0.78% of the sample.

Source material: PBMCs or T cells enriched from blood (not recorded which). This sequence originates from a woman in her thirties or forties who had been exposed to COVID-19. The chain was built from TRBV18 and TRBJ2-7, and 7 junctional nucleotides match TRBD2. CDR3 loop: CASSPREGRSYEQYF. The DNA sequence is TGTGCCAGCTCACCAAGGGAGGGTAGGTCCTACGAGCAGTACTTC. The reference TRBV18 and TRBJ2-7 proteins fill in what lies around the CDR3, so the full variable domain reads NAGVMQNPRHLVRRRGQEARLRCSPMKGHSHVYWYRQLPEEGLKFMVYLQKENIIDESGMPKERFSAEFPKEGPSILRIQQVVRGDSAAYFCASSPREGRSYEQYFGPGTRLTVT.